What follows describes a single TCR beta chain. Its antigen is still unknown. Sample-barcoded 5' priming and a J-beta primer mix drove a second PCR of roughly 6 to 12 cycles. One entry per CDR3 protein results from TCRdb running MiXCR on the 5' RACE reads. This table holds hundreds of thousands of distinct CDR3 sequences, about 30% found once. The data originate from a study of blood T cells in healthy people across ages. Regarding the study as a whole: The fall in TCR beta diversity per million T cells was roughly linear with age.

V lost 3 bases and J lost 11, with 19 bases in between. The CDR3 has 13 residues. Germline V lookup: CDR1 DFQATT, CDR2 SNEGSKA (reference sequence). In terms of origin and age, donors were healthy Caucasian individuals from Russia aged 6 to 90. Sequencing input: blood. This TCR was sampled from an elderly woman in good health. This rearrangement joins TRBV20-1 to TRBJ1-1; the D gene is possibly TRBD1 (6 bases). For the CDR3, the DNA is TGCAGTGCTAGCGACCCAACGGGACACAGGGCTTTCTTT. Protein sequence: CSASDPTGHRAFF.